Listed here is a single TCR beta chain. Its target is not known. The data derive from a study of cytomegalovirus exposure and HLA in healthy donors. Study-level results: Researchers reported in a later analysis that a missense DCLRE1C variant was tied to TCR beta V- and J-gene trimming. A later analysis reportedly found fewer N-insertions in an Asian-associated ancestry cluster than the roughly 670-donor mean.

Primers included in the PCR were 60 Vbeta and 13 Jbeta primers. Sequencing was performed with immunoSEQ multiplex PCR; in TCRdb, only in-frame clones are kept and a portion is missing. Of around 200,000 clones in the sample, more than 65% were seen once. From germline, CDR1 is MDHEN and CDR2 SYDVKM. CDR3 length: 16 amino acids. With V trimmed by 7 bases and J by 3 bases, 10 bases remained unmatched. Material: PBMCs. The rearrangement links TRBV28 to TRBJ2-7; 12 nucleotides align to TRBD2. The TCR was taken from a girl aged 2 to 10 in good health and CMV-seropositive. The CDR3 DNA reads TGTGCCAGCAAAATCAAAACTAGCGGGAGGTTCTACGAGCAGTACTTC. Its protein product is CASKIKTSGRFYEQYF. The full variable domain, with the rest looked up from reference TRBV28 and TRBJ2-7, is DVKVTQSSRYLVKRTGEKVFLECVQDMDHENMFWYRQDPGLGLRLIYFSYDVKMKEKGDIPEGYSVSREKKERFSLILESASTNQTSMYLCASKIKTSGRFYEQYFGPGTRLTVT.